This note documents a single T cell receptor (beta chain) sequence. The antigen is undetermined. The CDR3 length is 14 residues. Germline lookup yields CDR1 SGHAT and CDR2 FQDESV (reference sequence). The ends lost 5 bases at V and 3 bases at J; junction bases unmatched: 6. The sample belongs to a study of OX40 agonist ivuxolimab in advanced cancers. Findings and caveats of the study: Some patients who did not respond also had low normalized T-cell clonal expansion. CD8+ T cells (on average) carried more expanded clones than CD4+ T cells.

Sequencing was performed with immunoSEQ multiplex PCR; in TCRdb, only in-frame clones are kept and a portion is missing. The sample yields about 32,000 clones, around three quarters seen once. Sequences were derived from CD4+ or CD8+ T cells sorted from blood, sampled in a trial of the OX40 agonist ivuxolimab. This clonotype was obtained from an adult with an advanced solid tumor such as melanoma, head and neck, liver or kidney cancer. The chain combines TRBV11-1 with TRBJ2-7, with 8 positions matching TRBD1. DNA for the CDR3: TGTGCCAGCAGCCCCCGGACAGGGAACTACGAGCAGTACTTC. Its translation is CASSPRTGNYEQYF.